These 22 T cell receptor beta chains were all obtained from the same sample, sequenced in a study of shared T cell receptors in the human thymus. This table comes from immunoSEQ multiplex PCR, and its TCRdb copy is limited to in-frame clones, with some not included. The sample carries approximately 760,000 clones, 75% to 90% recorded once. This sample was shared with a second study, whose subject was human thymus T cells.

What was sequenced was thymocytes. Receptors were obtained from a girl younger than two with a congenital heart defect.

The rearrangement joins TRBV28 to TRBJ2-3, with 11 bases matching TRBD2. The V gene's germline CDR1 is MDHEN and CDR2 SYDVKM. The CDR3 is 19 amino acids. V lost 5 bases to trimming and J lost 1 base; unmatched junction nucleotides: 14. The CDR3 nucleotides are TGTGCCAGCAGTCCGTGGGGGATAGCGGGGGGGGGAGGCACAGATACGCAGTATTTT. It yields the protein CASSPWGIAGGGGTDTQYF.

V usage is TRBV6-6 and J usage is TRBJ1-4; 7 bases line up with TRBD1. The CDR3 covers 15 residues. V shed 5 bases, J shed 1 base, and the junction held 4 bases outside the gene matches. The germline V gene encodes CDR1 MNHNY and CDR2 SVGAGI (reference sequence). For the CDR3, the DNA is TGTGCCAGCAGTCGTACAGGGGAAACTAATGAAAAACTGTTTTTT. It is translated as CASSRTGETNEKLFF.

The CDR3 is CASRLVWTSGDRNEQFF. The DNA for the CDR3 is TGTGCAAGTCGCTTAGTTTGGACTAGCGGGGATCGCAATGAGCAGTTCTTC. This rearrangement joins TRBV12-2 to TRBJ2-1; the table calls TRBD2, which could not be checked here. TRBV12-2 is labeled a pseudogene. The CDR3 spans 17 residues.

The V call is TRBV19, the J call TRBJ1-1; maybe TRBD1 (5 bases). Deletions cut 6 bases from V and 0 bases from J, with 23 bases between. The V gene's germline CDR1 is LNHDA and CDR2 SQIVND (reference sequence). The CDR3 is made up of 18 amino acids. The CDR3, as DNA: TGTGCCAGTAGCAAGGCAATCCGGCTGGCAGGGTTGAACACTGAAGCTTTCTTT. Residues: CASSKAIRLAGLNTEAFF.

The V and J genes are TRBV7-3 and TRBJ2-3; 11 bases match TRBD2. CDR1 and CDR2 from the germline V gene are SGHTA and FQGTGA. This CDR3 comprises 19 residues. V was clipped by 2 bases and J by 0 bases; unmatched bases: 10. The CDR3 DNA reads TGTGCCAGCAGCTTAGGGCCGGGACTAGCGGAACAGAGCACAGATACGCAGTATTTT. It specifies CASSLGPGLAEQSTDTQYF.

This rearrangement joins TRBV5-6 to TRBJ1-2; D might be TRBD1 (5 bases). Trimming stripped 6 bases from V and 4 bases from J, with 16 bases between. The CDR3 runs 14 residues. Germline-derived CDR1 and CDR2 are SGHDT and YYEEEE. The DNA for the CDR3 is TGTGCCAGCAACCCCCCGGACACACGCTATGGCTACACCTTC. Translation gives CASNPPDTRYGYTF.

The rearrangement links TRBV19 to TRBJ1-1; D is ambiguous. The V end was cut by 3 bases, the J end by 0 bases, with 26 bases between. The germline gives CDR1 LNHDA, CDR2 SQIVND (reference sequence). CDR3 length equals 20 residues. This chain's CDR3 is CASSMDRGNSSAVVNTEAFF. CDR3 DNA sequence: TGTGCCAGTAGTATGGATCGGGGAAACTCCTCTGCGGTAGTGAACACTGAAGCTTTCTTT.

This chain links TRBV15 with TRBJ1-2; D uncertain. The CDR3 extends over 18 amino acids. The V gene lost 0 bases and the J gene lost 1 base, with 18 bases spanning the gap. The germline V gene encodes CDR1 LNHNV and CDR2 YYDKDF (reference sequence). The CDR3 protein is CATSRDSPGSSHNYGYTF. CDR3 DNA: TGTGCCACCAGCAGAGATTCCCCCGGGTCTTCCCATAACTATGGCTACACCTTC.

This clone was picked up one time. The chain has TRBV5-1 and TRBJ2-1; maybe TRBD1 (5 bases). The CDR3 totals 15 residues. The V gene lost 0 bases and the J gene lost 6 bases, with 13 bases spanning the gap. Germline lookup yields CDR1 SGHRS and CDR2 YFSETQ. For the CDR3, the DNA is TGCGCCAGCAGCTTGGAGTCAGGAAGGGGCAATGAGCAGTTCTTC. This encodes CASSLESGRGNEQFF. Drawing the rest from reference TRBV5-1 and TRBJ2-1, the complete variable domain is KAGVTQTPRYLIKTRGQQVTLSCSPISGHRSVSWYQQTPGQGLQFLFEYFSETQRNKGNFPGRFSGRQFSNSRSEMNVSTLELGDSALYLCASSLESGRGNEQFFGPGTRLTVL.

This clone was detected a few times. CDR3 in amino acids: CASSLLTGRRHF. The CDR3 DNA is TGTGCCAGCAGCTTGTTGACAGGGAGGCGGCATTTT. The rearrangement joins TRBV5-8 to TRBJ1-5, with 7 nucleotides matching TRBD1. This CDR3 is 12 amino acids long. J lost 15 bases, V lost 1 base, and 7 bases had no gene match. Germline V gives CDR1 SGHTS, CDR2 YDEGEE.

J is TRBJ1-2 and V is TRBV6-1, with 7 bases matching TRBD1. The germline V gene encodes CDR1 MNHNS and CDR2 SASEGT. The junction had 6 bases not matched to a gene; V was cut back by 2 bases and J by 6 bases. The CDR3 covers 14 residues. The CDR3 DNA reads as TGTGCCAGCAGTGAAATACAGGGGAGGAATGGCTACACCTTC. Its translation: CASSEIQGRNGYTF.

V is TRBV7-9 and J is TRBJ1-2; TRBD1 is a possible D gene (5 bases). Germline V gene sequence: CDR1 SEHNR, CDR2 FQNEAQ (reference sequence). V gave up 2 bases and J gave up 7 bases, with 23 bases separating them. This CDR3 region has 17 residues. The CDR3 region is CASSLRFGGMGNFGYTF. DNA for the CDR3: TGTGCCAGCAGCTTACGTTTTGGGGGGATGGGTAATTTTGGCTACACCTTC.

The rearrangement uses TRBV4-1 and TRBJ1-3; 7 bases agree with TRBD1. The length of the CDR3 is 15 residues. The V gene's germline CDR1 is MGHRA and CDR2 YSYEKL. After removal of 3 bases from V and 0 bases from J, the junction contained 2 bases not matched to a gene. DNA of the CDR3: TGCGCCAGCAGCCACGGGGACAGCTCTGGAAACACCATATATTTT. Its protein is CASSHGDSSGNTIYF.

The chain has TRBV5-6 and TRBJ2-7; 9 bases map to TRBD1. Per the germline V gene, CDR1 is SGHDT and CDR2 is YYEEEE. Trimming at V came to 1 base and at J to 6 bases, leaving 5 bases not matched to a gene. The CDR3 runs to 14 residues. CDR3 nucleotides: TGTGCCAGCAGCTTGACAGGGGGCTGGTCCGAGCAGTACTTC. As protein: CASSLTGGWSEQYF. The full variable domain, in which reference TRBV5-6 and TRBJ2-7 provide the parts outside the CDR3, is DAGVTQSPTHLIKTRGQQVTLRCSPKSGHDTVSWYQQALGQGPQFIFQYYEEEERQRGNFPDRFSGHQFPNYSSELNVNALLLGDSALYLCASSLTGGWSEQYFGPGTRLTVT.

This clone appeared a single time. The chain joins TRBV9 to TRBJ2-3; TRBD2 matches at 12 bases. The CDR3 is 15 amino acids. Germline V lookup: CDR1 SGDLS, CDR2 YYNGEE. V lost 3 bases, J lost 6 bases, and 5 bases stayed unmatched. CDR3 region: CASSAVGTSGDTQYF. CDR3 coding DNA: TGTGCCAGCAGCGCCGTTGGGACTAGCGGGGATACGCAGTATTTT.

CDR3 sequence reads: CASRHNTGFNFGNEQFF. The CDR3 DNA reads as TGCGCCAGCAGACACAACACAGGGTTTAACTTCGGGAATGAGCAGTTCTTC. The V and J genes are TRBV5-1 and TRBJ2-1; TRBD1 is a possible D gene (6 bases). V was cut by 5 bases and J by 7 bases, with 25 bases left in between. The CDR3 runs 17 residues. Germline V gene sequence: CDR1 SGHRS, CDR2 YFSETQ.

The chain combines TRBV27 with TRBJ1-5; D is uncertain. Germline CDR1 reads MNHEY; CDR2 reads SMNVEV (reference sequence). V lost 1 base, J lost 11 bases, and 12 bases lay in between. This CDR3 contains 13 residues. The CDR3 sequence: CASSLFPSTTQHF. DNA of the CDR3: TGTGCCAGCAGTTTATTCCCTTCGACAACCCAGCATTTT.

The rearrangement joins TRBV4-2 to TRBJ1-2; possibly TRBD1 for D (6 bases). Trimming left V 2 bases short and J 0 bases short, with 34 bases between. The germline gives CDR1 LGHNA, CDR2 YNFKEQ. This CDR3 spans 23 amino acids. The CDR3 is CASSQHVRDTWTLRTNTNYGYTF. For the CDR3, the DNA is TGTGCCAGCAGCCAACACGTGAGGGACACTTGGACCCTACGAACAAATACTAACTATGGCTACACCTTC.

The V and J genes are TRBV6-1 and TRBJ2-7, with D hard to call. The CDR3 is 14 amino acids. Trimming shortened V by 7 bases and J by 2 bases, and 15 bases separated the two germline ends. In germline, CDR1 is MNHNS, CDR2 SASEGT. CDR3 nucleotide sequence: TGTGCCAGCACCCGATTACAGCAAACCTACGAGCAGTACTTC. Translating gives CASTRLQQTYEQYF.

The J gene is TRBJ2-7, the V gene TRBV5-1; D is perhaps TRBD1 (5 bases). This CDR3 contains 15 residues. Germline V gene sequence: CDR1 SGHRS, CDR2 YFSETQ. Deletions cut 1 base from V and 2 bases from J, with 13 bases between. CDR3 amino acids: CASSLFTLGAYEQYF. In DNA, the CDR3 is TGCGCCAGCAGCTTGTTCACCCTAGGGGCCTACGAGCAGTACTTC.

This sequence joins TRBV21-1 and TRBJ2-7; the table's D call TRBD1 went unverified against the DNA. TRBV21-1 is listed as a pseudogene. The CDR3 extends over 17 amino acids. This CDR3 is CASSKGAGRGNPYEQYF. DNA for the CDR3: TGTGCCAGCAGCAAAGGGGCTGGCAGGGGAAACCCCTACGAGCAGTACTTC.

This sequence joins TRBV15 and TRBJ1-2; D is uncertain. Per germline, CDR1 LNHNV and CDR2 YYDKDF (reference sequence). The ends were cut back, 0 bases at V and 3 bases at J, with 20 bases in the middle. The CDR3 is made up of 18 amino acids. CDR3 DNA: TGTGCCACCAGCAGAGAGGCTTCGTCAATTCGGAGGGACTATGGCTACACCTTC. The encoded protein is CATSREASSIRRDYGYTF. The full variable domain, rest sourced from reference TRBV15 and TRBJ1-2, is DAMVIQNPRYQVTQFGKPVTLSCSQTLNHNVMYWYQQKSSQAPKLLFHYYDKDFNNEADTPDNFQSRRPNTSFCFLDIRSPGLGDTAMYLCATSREASSIRRDYGYTFGSGTRLTVV.